The entry below gives a single TCR beta chain sequence along with its context. No antigen is known for it. Per-base qualities were not stored, and no clone one base away is much larger. This specimen belongs to a study of cytomegalovirus exposure and HLA in healthy donors (dated 2017 in TCRdb). For the wider study: An earlier analysis of 587 of the donors reported roughly 300 Gb of sequence data and about 100 million unique TCR beta sequences from around 200 million T cells. A separate validation cohort of more than 100 different subjects was used in addition to the 666-subject first cohort. Genome-wide SNP genotypes for about three fifths of the roughly 670 donors were used in a later genetic analysis, which treated that subset as a discovery cohort. The study was designed to test whether signatures of past pathogen exposure could be identified by cataloging public T cell receptors. Donor age, sex, ethnicity and CMV serostatus were collected together with the repertoire data. Typing coverage varied by locus: about 620-630 donors for A, B, C, DRB1 and DQB1; 522 for DQA1; about 570 for DPA1; roughly 470 for DPB1. The study profiled the T cell repertoires of 550 to 700 subjects by immunosequencing and related them to cytomegalovirus serostatus. Of the roughly 400 genotyped donors, 70% to 90% were placed in the genetic ancestry cluster associated with self-reported Caucasian donors. To decide whether each TCR beta V gene segment behaved as functional or pseudogenic, an earlier analysis of some 580 of the donors relied on high-throughput TCR beta sequencing. All discovery cohort repertoires had been generated using a single sequencing platform. To predict cytomegalovirus infection status, the study brought together high-throughput TCR immunosequencing, statistical association of individual TCRs with disease status, and machine learning. To study patterns of TCR occurrence, a later analysis re-analyzed previously published TCR beta repertoires from around 700 donors and added high-resolution HLA genotyping. About 5 DR-DQ haplotypes were handled as single units for association and clustering, since linkage in the cohort was strong. Approximately 310 gigabases of sequencing data and 70 million to 85 million unique TCR sequences were included in an early release covering over 600 HLA-typed donors. Class I and class II HLA loci were covered by the typing at four-digit resolution. On average, 235,054 unique TCR beta nucleotide sequences were sequenced per donor among about 400 genotyped donors of the cohort, with 15% to 20% of those sequences being non-productive. The later analysis used no new phenotypic data to find candidate immune exposures, relying instead on TCR beta sequences and their occurrence across donors. The study at large found these results: Correlated functional status among segregating V segments might be attributable to linkage disequilibrium, but an unknown experimental factor could not be ruled out. CMV serostatus was the only immune exposure information available for the cohort. A total of 150 to 200 TCR beta chains were listed by the study as associated with cytomegalovirus. Because counts were too low, about 18 rarely observed V segments, including chromosome 9 orphons, were excluded from the earlier analysis of fewer than 650 of the donors. In this cohort, only TCR beta chains were sequenced, and detectable features were limited by the absence of alpha or paired-chain data. A later analysis associated some 17,000 TCR beta sequences with specific HLA alleles at a false discovery rate of 0.05. A later analysis reported that several top co-occurrence clusters appeared linked to parvovirus B19, influenza, CMV and Epstein-Barr virus. Because some donors lacked HLA typing at each locus, the association tests relied only on the typed subset. The 87-base-pair reads could not distinguish some IMGT-functional V segments, including TRBV6-2 and TRBV6-3, so those segments were excluded. Most TCR sequences were observed very rarely across donors, whereas some public TCRs were present in many individuals. In a later genetic analysis, fewer N-insertions in productive TCRs were reported among donors in an Asian-associated ancestry cluster than the roughly 700-donor mean. A cluster of highly shared sequence variants was judged likely to represent a technical artifact of the sequencing pipeline. Sequencing depth was assumed to be roughly uniform across donors in the presence/absence analyses, though that assumption may not hold. Compared with equally common non-associated chains, HLA-associated TCR beta chains in a later analysis were more clonally expanded and had lower generation probabilities. In a later analysis, most CMV-associated TCR beta chains were found to appear HLA-restricted, with HLA associations seemingly driven largely by CMV exposure. An earlier analysis of 587 of the donors showed that most TCR beta V segments appeared in productive rearrangements either about 87% or about 30% of the time, which broadly matched IMGT annotations. Assigning TCR associations to individual alleles was difficult when HLA alleles, especially DR and DQ, strongly co-occurred. The classifier was reported to diagnose cytomegalovirus status with high specificity and sensitivity in both the original and validation cohorts. V-gene and J-gene trimming of TCR beta chains was associated with a missense DCLRE1C variant in a later genetic analysis, and the association was replicated in an independent cohort. The authors suggested that the approach could potentially be generalized to other disease states and immunological phenotypes. In vitro tests confirmed that three of the cytomegalovirus-associated TCR beta chains recognize cytomegalovirus antigens. In a later analysis, TCR association rates were found to vary across HLA loci, with the most associated TCRs seen for DRB1 alleles and the fewest for HLA-C alleles. A further reported finding was that TCR beta sequences accurately predicted the HLA-A and HLA-B alleles for most subjects in the first cohort.

The library was made by the immunoSEQ multiplex PCR assay. For the multiplex PCR, a mixture combining 60 forward primers for TCR Vbeta segments and 13 reverse primers for TCR Jbeta segments was used. The CDR3 region of rearranged TCR beta genes was amplified from genomic DNA with a multiplex PCR assay. The amplified TCR beta libraries were sequenced on the Illumina HiSeq System as 87-base-pair reads. As for the authors' bioinformatics: A later analysis tallied roughly 80 million unique TCR beta chains across the 550 to 850 repertoires, and about 10 million of those chains were shared by two or more donors. A nearest-neighbor algorithm error-corrected the raw reads and collapsed the reads into unique sequences, merging closely related sequences to remove PCR and sequencing errors. Alignment of CDR3 sequences to IMGT reference sequences was used to assign V, D and J gene segments. Each retained sequence needed at least a six-nucleotide match to both a V gene segment and a J gene segment. A rearrangement was called productive if the CDR3 had no stop codons and remained in frame with V and J, and every other rearrangement was called non-productive. Following IMGT convention, CDR3 was defined as the stretch from the second conserved V-encoded cysteine to the conserved J-encoded phenylalanine. In an earlier analysis of just under 600 of the donors, sequences lacking an unambiguous match to a single V gene segment were excluded. An earlier analysis of under 750 of the donors called V segments functional above 56.7% productive rearrangements and segregating when the between-donor standard deviation exceeded 5%. A statistical classification framework was built for diagnosing cytomegalovirus status from the catalog of TCR beta chain sequences. In a later analysis, V and J genes were assigned by comparing TCR nucleotide sequences against IMGT/GENE-DB human TR gene sequences. Using the TCRdist pipeline, a later analysis assigned CDR3 sequences along with most-parsimonious VDJ recombination scenarios. In a later analysis, each TCR beta chain was defined by its CDR3 amino acid sequence together with its V-gene family, and reads lacking a unique V-gene family were excluded. As a way to deal with suspected cross-contamination and a sequencing artifact, a later analysis dropped approximately 590 nucleotide sequences that were highly shared and had low generation probability. In a later analysis, a clonal expansion index for each public chain was calculated from normalized within-repertoire ranks of inferred template counts. In a later analysis, generation probabilities were computed using a VDJ recombination model fitted to out-of-frame rearrangements, and the results were checked against IGoR. Hypergeometric tests were used in a later analysis to score TCR-TCR, TCR-HLA and TCR-CMV co-occurrence, with a repertoire-size bias correction applied to the TCR pairs. To estimate false discovery rates, a later analysis permuted the HLA or CMV assignments 20 times. In a later analysis, co-occurring TCRs were grouped with DBSCAN, and TCRdist sequence similarity was added when clustering was performed within HLA-allele-positive subsets. Repertoires with fewer than 30,000 or more than 120,000 public chains, plus five repertoires with anomalous nucleotide sharing, were excluded from co-occurrence clustering. TCRdb took over this immuneACCESS table, retaining in-frame rearrangements with V and J assigned. Such tables are incomplete; in checked studies, under half of the missing clones stem from an unresolved V gene, and the remainder is unexplained. That table furnishes V, J and clone size, whereas the DNA furnished D and trimming. The sample records roughly 110,000 clones, around 83% of which are singletons. More than 20% of the sample is taken by the ten largest.

The CDR3 starts with the cysteine, ends with the phenylalanine, and has 15 residues. The DNA shown is the 45-base CDR3, in frame from base 1. V and J lose 5 bases and 3 bases, and a span of 16 bases separates them. The germline V gene specifies MNHNS as CDR1 and SASEGT as CDR2. The cohort consisted of 600 or so healthy bone marrow donors. All cohort members were sampled while nominally healthy, although unrecorded immune exposures were likely present. The donor tested CMV seropositive and was one of the 289 seropositive cohort members. Every donor gave a peripheral blood sample, and the peripheral blood mononuclear cells from that sample were used for TCR beta sequencing. The Qiagen DNeasy Blood Extraction Kit was used to extract genomic DNA from the blood cell samples.

What was sequenced was PBMCs. The chain couples TRBV6-1 to TRBJ1-1; no confident D gene assignment can be made. This TCR was recovered from a man younger than 40 in good health and CMV-seropositive. CDR3 sequence: CASSPTPGSYTEAFF. The nucleotides read TGTGCCAGCAGTCCGACCCCGGGGTCCTACACTGAAGCTTTCTTT.